Below, one T cell receptor beta chain is given with its context. Its antigen is unidentified. V was shortened by 4 bases and J by 4 bases, with 12 bases between the two germline ends. The CDR3 spans 15 residues. The germline V gene encodes CDR1 SGHDT and CDR2 YYEEEE. TCR beta cDNA libraries had unique molecular identifiers. TCRdb independently ran MiXCR on the PCR reads; one entry per CDR3 protein. The table has almost 700,000 distinct CDR3 sequences, 59% seen once; the top ten hold around 11%. The data originate from a study of post-analysis software for immune sequencing data. Study findings and constraints: With F measure, samples from one preparation batch clustered together strongly. About five TRBV segments occurring more often in patients than controls included TRBV5-6, TRBV5-1 and TRBV20-1. Normalized Chao1 diversity in multiple sclerosis patients fell significantly below that of controls.

This rearrangement joins TRBV5-6 to TRBJ2-6; unclear D gene. The sequence was collected from a girl aged 2 to 10 with multiple sclerosis. Sequences were obtained from blood. The CDR3: CASSRKLVGANVLTF. The CDR3 DNA follows: TGTGCCAGCAGCCGCAAGCTTGTGGGGGCCAACGTCCTGACTTTC.